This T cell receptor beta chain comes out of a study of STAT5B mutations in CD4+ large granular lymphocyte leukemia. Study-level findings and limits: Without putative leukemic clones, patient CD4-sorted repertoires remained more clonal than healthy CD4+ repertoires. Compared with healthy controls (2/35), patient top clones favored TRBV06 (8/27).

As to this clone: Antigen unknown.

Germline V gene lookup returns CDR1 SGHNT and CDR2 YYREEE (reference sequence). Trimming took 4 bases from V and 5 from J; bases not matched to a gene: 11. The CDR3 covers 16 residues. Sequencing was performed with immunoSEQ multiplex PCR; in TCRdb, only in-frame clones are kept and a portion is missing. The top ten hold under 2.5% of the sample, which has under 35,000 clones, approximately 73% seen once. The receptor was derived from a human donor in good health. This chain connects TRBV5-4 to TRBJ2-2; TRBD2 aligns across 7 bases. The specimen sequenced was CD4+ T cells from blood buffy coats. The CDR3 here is CASSPKAGVVTGELFF. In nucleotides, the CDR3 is TGTGCCAGCAGCCCCAAGGCGGGGGTGGTAACCGGGGAGCTGTTTTTT.